This entry describes one TCR beta chain. The antigen is not known. This record comes from a study of CXCR3-negative and CXCR3-positive naive CD8 T cells. Broader study findings: TRB CDR3s were more hydrophobic in CXCR3-positive than in CXCR3-negative naive cells. Comparably high diversity was seen in both naive subsets, and much lower diversity in memory CD8+ cells. The study inferred TCR strength from TRB CDR3 properties and found comparable surface CD5 between naive subsets.

The CDR3 extends over 19 amino acids. Germline V gene sequence: CDR1 SEHNR, CDR2 FQNEAQ (reference sequence). With UMI labels, 5' RACE was used to prepare the TRB cDNA libraries. Reanalyzing the 5' RACE reads, TCRdb keeps one entry per CDR3 protein, without DNA. The sample includes some 150,000 distinct CDR3 sequences. The receptor comes from a human donor in good health. Some clones in this sample may be carry-over from other donors' samples. J is TRBJ1-4 and V is TRBV7-9; absent DNA, TCRdb's TRBD1 call cannot be checked. Sequenced: naive CXCR3+ CD8+ T cells from blood. The subset was: CD45RO-CCR7+CD27+CD95- naive CD8+ T cells expressing CXCR3 (TNR3+). This chain's CDR3 is CASSLLPGQQPATNEKLFF.